Listed below are T cell receptor beta chains from one sample, sequenced in a study of a mutant IDH1 vaccine in newly diagnosed glioma. Using immunoSEQ multiplex PCR, the repertoire was profiled, and TCRdb retains in-frame clones only, with some absent. The table shows some 90,000 clones, with 82% occurring only once. The source was PBMCs, collected from a glioma patient treated with radiotherapy, temozolomide or both. The receptors here all came from a man aged 35 to 55 with glioma. Some clones in this sample may be carry-over from other donors' samples. Both conserved end residues are part of each CDR3. Fields, in order: clone size, V gene, J gene, D gene, CDR3 DNA, CDR3 protein. A D gene is named only where the DNA matches it firmly. For some rows the clone size is stated as once, few or many, or as a class when expanded; others skip it.

size: .
V: TRBV18
J: TRBJ1-2
D: .
DNA: TGTGCCAGCTCACCAAGACCCTCGAGTGGGGGCTACACCTTC
CDR3: CASSPRPSSGGYTF

size: few
V: TRBV19
J: TRBJ2-3
D: .
DNA: TGTGCCAGTAGTATAGGCGGGGCGGATACGCAGTATTTT
CDR3: CASSIGGADTQYF

size: .
V: TRBV2
J: TRBJ2-7
D: TRBD2
DNA: TGTGCCACACAAGCGGGGGCTCCCTACGAGCAGTACTTC
CDR3: CATQAGAPYEQYF

size: once
V: TRBV4-1
J: TRBJ2-5
D: .
DNA: TGCGCCAGCAGCCTTTCGCGGGGCAGTACCGAAGAGACCCAGTACTTC
CDR3: CASSLSRGSTEETQYF

size: .
V: TRBV7-9
J: TRBJ2-2
D: .
DNA: TGTGCCAGCGAGAAACCCGGGGAGCTGTTTTTT
CDR3: CASEKPGELFF

size: .
V: TRBV6-1
J: TRBJ1-2
D: .
DNA: TGTGCCAGCATGACTCCGGAGGCGTTGGGCTACACCTTC
CDR3: CASMTPEALGYTF

size: .
V: TRBV5-1
J: TRBJ2-7
D: TRBD2
DNA: TGCGCCAGCAGCTTGGGTAGCGGGACCTCCTACGAGCAGTACTTC
CDR3: CASSLGSGTSYEQYF

size: .
V: TRBV7-8
J: TRBJ2-3
D: .
DNA: TGTGCCAGCAGCTTGATGACTGTGCCGCAGTATTTT
CDR3: CASSLMTVPQYF

size: .
V: TRBV6-1
J: TRBJ2-5
D: .
DNA: TGTGCCAGCAGTTCCCAAGGGGGGGGAGAGACCCAGTACTTC
CDR3: CASSSQGGGETQYF

size: .
V: TRBV30
J: TRBJ1-4
D: .
DNA: TGTGCCTGGACCAAGTCAGCGCTGAATGAAAAACTGTTTTTT
CDR3: CAWTKSALNEKLFF

size: .
V: TRBV11-2
J: TRBJ1-2
D: .
DNA: TGTGCCAGCAGCCTGTTGGGCCGCCGATACACCTTC
CDR3: CASSLLGRRYTF

size: .
V: TRBV4-1
J: TRBJ2-1
D: TRBD1
DNA: TGCGCCAGCAGCGACGGGACAGGGAAGAACAATGAGCAGTTCTTC
CDR3: CASSDGTGKNNEQFF

size: .
V: TRBV5-6
J: TRBJ1-1
D: .
DNA: TGTGCCAGTAAACAGGGCCCGAACACTGAAGCTTTCTTT
CDR3: CASKQGPNTEAFF

size: few
V: TRBV27
J: TRBJ2-5
D: TRBD2
DNA: TGTGCCAGCAGTGCATCCGGGACTAGCGGCCGGGAGACCCAGTACTTC
CDR3: CASSASGTSGRETQYF

size: .
V: TRBV5-1
J: TRBJ1-2
D: .
DNA: TGCGCCAGCAGCCCAATTTTATCAGGGAGCTATGGCTACACCTTC
CDR3: CASSPILSGSYGYTF

size: .
V: TRBV4-1
J: TRBJ2-7
D: .
DNA: TGCGCCAGCAGCCAAGATTTCTACGAGCAGTACTTC
CDR3: CASSQDFYEQYF

size: once
V: TRBV5-1
J: TRBJ2-7
D: .
DNA: TGCGCCAGCAGCTTGGGTCGCTACGAGCAGTACTTC
CDR3: CASSLGRYEQYF

size: .
V: TRBV19
J: TRBJ2-3
D: .
DNA: TGTGCCAGTAGTACCGGTTTGCCAGATACGCAGTATTTT
CDR3: CASSTGLPDTQYF

size: .
V: TRBV6-5
J: TRBJ1-4
D: TRBD1
DNA: TGTGCCAGCAGTCAGGGGGGTGCTAATGAAAAACTGTTTTTT
CDR3: CASSQGGANEKLFF

size: .
V: TRBV29-1
J: TRBJ1-1
D: .
DNA: TGCAGCGTTGAATATACAGGGAACACTGAAGCTTTCTTT
CDR3: CSVEYTGNTEAFF

size: .
V: TRBV7-9
J: TRBJ1-6
D: .
DNA: TGTGCCAGCAGCTTAGGGGGCCTTGGGTCACCCCTCCACTTT
CDR3: CASSLGGLGSPLHF

size: .
V: TRBV14
J: TRBJ2-3
D: TRBD2
DNA: TGTGCCAGCAGTAAGGGAGGGACCGCAGATACGCAGTATTTT
CDR3: CASSKGGTADTQYF

size: .
V: TRBV19
J: TRBJ1-1
D: TRBD1
DNA: TGTGCCAGTAGTGGGACAGGGGTGGAGGCTGAAGCTTTCTTT
CDR3: CASSGTGVEAEAFF

size: .
V: TRBV18
J: TRBJ2-7
D: TRBD2
DNA: TGTGCCAGCTCTTCGACTAGCGGGGAAGAATACGAGCAGTACTTC
CDR3: CASSSTSGEEYEQYF

size: few
V: TRBV10-2
J: TRBJ1-3
D: TRBD1
DNA: TGCGCCAGCAGCCCGGGACAGGGAGGAAACACCATATATTTT
CDR3: CASSPGQGGNTIYF

size: .
V: TRBV5-8
J: TRBJ1-5
D: TRBD1
DNA: TGTGCCAGCAGCTTGGAAGGACAGGGTAGACAGCCCCAGCATTTT
CDR3: CASSLEGQGRQPQHF

size: .
V: TRBV9
J: TRBJ1-6
D: .
DNA: TGTGCCAGCAGCGGTAATATCAATTCACCCCTCCACTTT
CDR3: CASSGNINSPLHF

size: .
V: TRBV6-5
J: TRBJ2-5
D: .
DNA: TGTGCCAGCAACAGGGGGGGTGCCCAGTACTTC
CDR3: CASNRGGAQYF

size: .
V: TRBV4-1
J: TRBJ2-4
D: .
DNA: TGCGCCAGCAGCCAAGTTAGGTGGGACATTCAGTACTTC
CDR3: CASSQVRWDIQYF

size: .
V: TRBV6-1
J: TRBJ2-5
D: .
DNA: TGTGCCAGCAGCCTTACGACCGGAGATACGGAGACCCAGTACTTC
CDR3: CASSLTTGDTETQYF

size: .
V: TRBV6-5
J: TRBJ1-5
D: .
DNA: TGTGCCAGCAGTGGGACACGGTGGGGCAATCAGCCCCAGCATTTT
CDR3: CASSGTRWGNQPQHF

size: few
V: TRBV13
J: TRBJ2-2
D: TRBD2
DNA: TGTGCCAGCAGCTTAGTCCGGGGGGACACCGGGGAGCTGTTTTTT
CDR3: CASSLVRGDTGELFF

size: .
V: TRBV5-1
J: TRBJ1-4
D: .
DNA: TGCGCCAGCAGCTTGGCCGCGGGGACTAATGAAAAACTGTTTTTT
CDR3: CASSLAAGTNEKLFF

size: .
V: TRBV4-1
J: TRBJ1-5
D: .
DNA: TGCGCCAGCAGCCAAAACCGTGAGGGCGCTCAGCCCCAGCATTTT
CDR3: CASSQNREGAQPQHF

size: .
V: TRBV5-6
J: TRBJ1-2
D: TRBD1
DNA: TGTGCCAGCAGCTGGGGACAGGAATATGGCTACACCTTC
CDR3: CASSWGQEYGYTF

size: .
V: TRBV19
J: TRBJ1-1
D: .
DNA: TGTGCCACCGATGATTGGCGGGAGGGCACTGAAGCTTTCTTT
CDR3: CATDDWREGTEAFF

size: once
V: TRBV10-3
J: TRBJ1-1
D: .
DNA: TGTGCCATCAGTCATGACTTACAGGGTACCACTGAAGCTTTCTTT
CDR3: CAISHDLQGTTEAFF

size: .
V: TRBV13
J: TRBJ1-4
D: .
DNA: TGTGCCAGCAGCCGGGGACGGCCAAATGAAAAACTGTTTTTT
CDR3: CASSRGRPNEKLFF

size: .
V: TRBV9
J: TRBJ1-2
D: TRBD1
DNA: TGTGCCAGCAGCACCGACAGGGGAACCTATGGCTACACCTTC
CDR3: CASSTDRGTYGYTF

size: .
V: TRBV6-5
J: TRBJ2-7
D: .
DNA: TGTGCCACGTTTCCCCGCATCCGTCCCCACGAGCAGTACTTC
CDR3: CATFPRIRPHEQYF

size: .
V: TRBV5-1
J: TRBJ2-3
D: .
DNA: TGCGCCAGCAGCTATCAGGGTGCAGGTACGCAGTATTTT
CDR3: CASSYQGAGTQYF

size: few
V: TRBV11-3
J: TRBJ1-1
D: .
DNA: TGTGCCAGCAGCTTAGACGGAGAGAACACTGAAGCTTTCTTT
CDR3: CASSLDGENTEAFF

size: .
V: TRBV9
J: TRBJ1-2
D: .
DNA: TGTGCCAGCAGCGCACCGGGCGAGGGGGAAGGTGGCTACACCTTC
CDR3: CASSAPGEGEGGYTF

size: .
V: TRBV4-2
J: TRBJ2-7
D: .
DNA: TGTGCCAGCAGCCAACCCTCTACTCCCAACGAGCAGTACTTC
CDR3: CASSQPSTPNEQYF

size: .
V: TRBV11-2
J: TRBJ1-4
D: TRBD1
DNA: TGTGCCAGCAGCTCGGGACAGGGCTGGGCTAATGAAAAACTGTTTTTT
CDR3: CASSSGQGWANEKLFF

size: .
V: TRBV29-1
J: TRBJ2-7
D: TRBD2
DNA: TGCAGCGTTGAAGATCCCCAGCGGGGGGGCTCCGAGCAGTACTTC
CDR3: CSVEDPQRGGSEQYF

size: .
V: TRBV2
J: TRBJ2-6
D: .
DNA: TGTGCCAGCAGTGGAACCCCCCACCCTGGGGCCAACGTCCTGACTTTC
CDR3: CASSGTPHPGANVLTF

size: .
V: TRBV7-9
J: TRBJ2-7
D: TRBD1
DNA: TGTGCCAGCAGACCCAAGACAGGGCTCTACGAGCAGTACTTC
CDR3: CASRPKTGLYEQYF

size: .
V: TRBV4-2
J: TRBJ1-2
D: .
DNA: TGTGCCAGCAGCCAAGATTTCGGGATGTCCGGCTATGGCTACACCTTC
CDR3: CASSQDFGMSGYGYTF

size: .
V: TRBV19
J: TRBJ2-7
D: TRBD2
DNA: TGTGCCAGTAGTCTGACTAGCGGGGTGTCCTACGAGCAGTACTTC
CDR3: CASSLTSGVSYEQYF

size: .
V: TRBV4-2
J: TRBJ1-4
D: TRBD1
DNA: TGTGCCAGCAGCACGCGACAGGGGGCGGTCAATGAAAAACTGTTTTTT
CDR3: CASSTRQGAVNEKLFF

size: .
V: TRBV10-1
J: TRBJ1-1
D: TRBD1
DNA: TGCGCCAGCAGCCGAGGAGGGACAGCCCAAGCTTTCTTT
CDR3: CASSRGGTAQAFF

size: .
V: TRBV6-5
J: TRBJ2-7
D: TRBD1
DNA: TGTGCCAGCAGAGAAGGACAGGGGGTCAACGAGCAGTACTTC
CDR3: CASREGQGVNEQYF

size: .
V: TRBV2
J: TRBJ1-1
D: TRBD1
DNA: TGTGCCAGCAGTGACAGGGGGCCCACTGAAGCTTTCTTT
CDR3: CASSDRGPTEAFF

size: .
V: TRBV5-6
J: TRBJ2-7
D: TRBD1
DNA: TGTGCCAGCAGCTTGGATCGAGGGGGCTTTTACGAGCAGTACTTC
CDR3: CASSLDRGGFYEQYF

size: .
V: TRBV2
J: TRBJ2-2
D: .
DNA: TGTGCCAGTACATGGGGGATCGGCGCCGGGGAGCTGTTTTTT
CDR3: CASTWGIGAGELFF